The 8 T cell receptor beta chains below come from one sample, sequenced in a study of cytomegalovirus exposure and HLA in healthy donors. PCR amplification relied on 60 Vbeta primers (plus 13 Jbeta primers). Only in-frame clones appear in the TCRdb table, and some are missing; sequencing was by immunoSEQ multiplex PCR. In the table there are more than 110,000 clones, 79% of which are singletons. The sample was PBMCs. The receptors derive from a female donor in good health and CMV-seronegative.

Of note for this clone: The same CDR3 is also encoded by other DNA sequences in this sample. The chain employs TRBV5-6 and TRBJ2-5; the D gene is possibly TRBD2 (5 bases). Germline CDR1 and CDR2: SGHDT and YYEEEE. With 0 bases removed from V and 4 bases from J, the gap between germline ends came to 10 bases. The CDR3 consists of 14 residues. The CDR3 DNA sequence: TGTGCCAGCAGCTTGGGGCTAGCAGGAGAGACCCAGTACTTC. Translated: CASSLGLAGETQYF.

The V gene is TRBV27, the J gene TRBJ2-1; tentative D call: TRBD2 (7 bases). The CDR3 is made up of 14 amino acids. CDR1 MNHEY and CDR2 SMNVEV come from the germline V gene (reference sequence). The ends were cut back, 6 bases at V and 7 bases at J, with 16 bases in the middle. DNA of the CDR3: TGTGCCAGCAGGGGAGGGGGGCGCGGGAATGAGCAGTTCTTC. Amino acid sequence: CASRGGGRGNEQFF.

In DNA form, the CDR3 reads TGTGCCAGCACCCGGCTCAGGGGGGGCAATCAGCCCCAGCATTTT. It codes for CASTRLRGGNQPQHF. The chain employs TRBV9 and TRBJ1-5, with TRBD1 matching over 7 bases. Germline V CDR1 and CDR2: SGDLS, YYNGEE. CDR3 length: 15 amino acids. J lost 2 bases, V lost 6 bases, and 8 bases had no gene match. The full variable domain, completed using reference TRBV9 and TRBJ1-5, is DSGVTQTPKHLITATGQRVTLRCSPRSGDLSVYWYQQSLDQGLQFLIQYYNGEERAKGNILERFSAQQFPDLHSELNLSSLELGDSALYFCASTRLRGGNQPQHFGDGTRLSIL.

The chain recombines TRBV9 with TRBJ2-1; D is unclear. The CDR3 sequence is 15 residues long. The V gene's germline CDR1 is SGDLS and CDR2 YYNGEE. V was trimmed by 4 bases and J by 0 bases, leaving 11 bases between them. The CDR3 reads CASSPSTYSYNEQFF. The CDR3 DNA reads as TGTGCCAGCAGCCCCTCGACTTACTCCTACAATGAGCAGTTCTTC.

With respect to this clone: An end of the junction does not agree with germline; a read error may underlie this. The V call is TRBV7-7, the J call TRBJ2-2; possible D gene TRBD1, 5 bases. The CDR3 is 14 residues long. The germline CDR1 and CDR2 sequences are SSHAT and FNYEAQ (reference sequence). CDR3 nucleotide sequence: TGTGCTAGCAGTCGAGCAGGGTTATCCGGGGAGCTGTTTTTT. It translates to CASSRAGLSGELFF.

The chain combines TRBV30 with TRBJ1-2, with 11 positions matching TRBD1. The V gene's germline CDR1 is GTSNPN and CDR2 SVGIG (reference sequence). J gave up 8 bases and V 3 bases, and 8 bases lay outside the gene matches. This CDR3 region has 14 residues. CDR3 in amino acids: CAWRGQGVLRGYTF. DNA for the CDR3: TGTGCCTGGAGGGGACAGGGGGTATTACGAGGCTACACCTTC.

The chain couples TRBV2 to TRBJ2-1; 13 bases map to TRBD2. Germline CDR1 and CDR2: SNHLY and FYNNEI. CDR3 length equals 17 residues. V lost 6 bases and J lost 4; bases outside the gene matches: 9. The CDR3 region has the DNA TGTGCCAGCAGCCACACCAGGACTAGCGGGAGATACAATGAGCAGTTCTTC. It is translated as CASSHTRTSGRYNEQFF.

The rearrangement joins TRBV7-9 to TRBJ2-3; possibly TRBD1 for D (6 bases). Germline CDR1 reads SEHNR; CDR2 reads FQNEAQ (reference sequence). Trimming took off 1 base at V and 8 bases at J, with 10 bases between the two ends. CDR3 length: 13 residues. Written as DNA, the CDR3 is TGTGCCAGCAGCTTAGGAGACAGGTGTACGCAGTATTTT. Translated, it gives CASSLGDRCTQYF.